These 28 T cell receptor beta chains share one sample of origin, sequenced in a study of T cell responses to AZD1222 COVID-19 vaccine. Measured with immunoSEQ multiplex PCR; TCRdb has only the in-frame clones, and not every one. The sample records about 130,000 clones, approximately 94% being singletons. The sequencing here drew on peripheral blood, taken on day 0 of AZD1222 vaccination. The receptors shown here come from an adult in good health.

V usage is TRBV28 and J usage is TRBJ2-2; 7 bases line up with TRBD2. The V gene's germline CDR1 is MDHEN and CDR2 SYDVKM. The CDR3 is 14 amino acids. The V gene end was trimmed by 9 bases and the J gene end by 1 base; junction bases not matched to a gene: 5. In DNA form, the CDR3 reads TGTGCCAGTCTCGCTAGCGGGAACACCGGGGAGCTGTTTTTT. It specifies CASLASGNTGELFF.

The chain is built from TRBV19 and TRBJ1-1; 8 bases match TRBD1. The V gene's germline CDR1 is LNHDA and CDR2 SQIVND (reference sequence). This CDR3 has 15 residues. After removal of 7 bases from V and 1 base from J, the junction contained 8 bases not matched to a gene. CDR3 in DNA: TGTGCCAGTACCACAGGGGGTTTCGAGAACACTGAAGCTTTCTTT. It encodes CASTTGGFENTEAFF. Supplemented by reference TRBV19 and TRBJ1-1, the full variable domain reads DGGITQSPKYLFRKEGQNVTLSCEQNLNHDAMYWYRQDPGQGLRLIYYSQIVNDFQKGDIAEGYSVSREKKESFPLTVTSAQKNPTAFYLCASTTGGFENTEAFFGQGTRLTVV.

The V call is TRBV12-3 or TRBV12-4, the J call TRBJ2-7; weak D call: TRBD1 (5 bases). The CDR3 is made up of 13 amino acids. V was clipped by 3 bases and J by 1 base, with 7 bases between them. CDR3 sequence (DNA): TGTGCCAGCAGTTTTGACAGATCCTACGAGCAGTACTTC. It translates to CASSFDRSYEQYF.

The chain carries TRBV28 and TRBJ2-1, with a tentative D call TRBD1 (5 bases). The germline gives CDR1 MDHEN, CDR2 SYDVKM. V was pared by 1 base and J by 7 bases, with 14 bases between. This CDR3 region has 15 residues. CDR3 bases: TGTGCCAGCAGTTTATCTCTGGCCCCAGGGAATGAGCAGTTCTTC. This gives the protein CASSLSLAPGNEQFF.

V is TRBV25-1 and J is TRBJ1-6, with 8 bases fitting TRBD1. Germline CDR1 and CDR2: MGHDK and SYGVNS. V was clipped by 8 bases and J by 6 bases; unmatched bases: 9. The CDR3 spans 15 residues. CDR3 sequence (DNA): TGTGCCAGCTCCCCTCGGACAGGGAGTAATTCACCCCTCCACTTT. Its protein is CASSPRTGSNSPLHF.

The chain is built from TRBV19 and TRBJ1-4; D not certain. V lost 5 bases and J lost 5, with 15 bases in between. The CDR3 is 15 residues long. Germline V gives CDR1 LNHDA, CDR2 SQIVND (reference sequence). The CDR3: CASSAGWSLNEKLFF. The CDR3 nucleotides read TGTGCCAGTAGTGCTGGGTGGTCTCTAAATGAAAAACTGTTTTTT.

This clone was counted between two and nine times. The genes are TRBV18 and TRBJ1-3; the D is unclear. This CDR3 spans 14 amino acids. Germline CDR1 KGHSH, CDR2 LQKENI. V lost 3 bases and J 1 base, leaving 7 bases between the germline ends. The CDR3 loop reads CASSPSQSGNTIYF. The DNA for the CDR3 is TGTGCCAGCTCACCCTCACAGTCTGGAAACACCATATATTTT.

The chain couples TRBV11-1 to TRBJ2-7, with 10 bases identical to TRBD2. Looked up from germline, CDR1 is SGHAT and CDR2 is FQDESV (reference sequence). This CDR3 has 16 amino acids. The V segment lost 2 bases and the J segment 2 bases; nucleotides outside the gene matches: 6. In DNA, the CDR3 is TGTGCCAGCAGCTTAAGACTAGCGGGTTCCACCTACGAGCAGTACTTC. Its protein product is CASSLRLAGSTYEQYF.

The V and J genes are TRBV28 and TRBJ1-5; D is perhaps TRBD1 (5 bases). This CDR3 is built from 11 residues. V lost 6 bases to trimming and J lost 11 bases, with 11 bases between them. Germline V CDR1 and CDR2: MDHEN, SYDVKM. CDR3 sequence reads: CASSRDWSQHF. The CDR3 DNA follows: TGTGCCAGCAGCCGGGACTGGTCCCAGCATTTT.

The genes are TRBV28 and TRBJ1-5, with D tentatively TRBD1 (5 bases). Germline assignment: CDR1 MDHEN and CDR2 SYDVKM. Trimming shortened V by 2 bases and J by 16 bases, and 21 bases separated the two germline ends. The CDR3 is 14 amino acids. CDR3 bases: TGTGCCAGCAGTTTAGGGCGGGCGGCAGGGCCGCAACATTTT. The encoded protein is CASSLGRAAGPQHF.

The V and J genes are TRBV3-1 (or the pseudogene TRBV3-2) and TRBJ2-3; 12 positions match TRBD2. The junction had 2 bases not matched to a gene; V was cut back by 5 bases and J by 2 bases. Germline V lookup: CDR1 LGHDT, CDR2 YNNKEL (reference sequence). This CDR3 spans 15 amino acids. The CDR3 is CASSGLAGLTDTQYF. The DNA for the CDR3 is TGTGCCAGCAGCGGACTAGCGGGACTCACAGATACGCAGTATTTT.

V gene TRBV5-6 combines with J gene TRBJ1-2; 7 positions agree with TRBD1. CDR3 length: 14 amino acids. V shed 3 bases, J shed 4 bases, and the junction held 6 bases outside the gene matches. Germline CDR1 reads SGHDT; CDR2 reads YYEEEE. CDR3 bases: TGTGCCAGCAGCTCGGGACAGAAGAGCTATGGCTACACCTTC. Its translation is CASSSGQKSYGYTF.

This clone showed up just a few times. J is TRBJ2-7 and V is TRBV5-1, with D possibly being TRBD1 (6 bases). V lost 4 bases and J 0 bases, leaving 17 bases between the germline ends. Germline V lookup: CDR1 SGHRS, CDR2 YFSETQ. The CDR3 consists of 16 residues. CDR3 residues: CASSGGQPNFSYEQYF. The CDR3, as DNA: TGCGCCAGCAGCGGAGGACAGCCGAATTTCTCCTACGAGCAGTACTTC.

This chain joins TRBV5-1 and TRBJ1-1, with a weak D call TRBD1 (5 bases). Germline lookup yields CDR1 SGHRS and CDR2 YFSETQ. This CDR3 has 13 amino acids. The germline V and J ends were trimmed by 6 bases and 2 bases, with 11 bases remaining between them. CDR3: CASTLGPNTEAFF. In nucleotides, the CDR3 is TGCGCCAGCACCCTGGGACCTAACACTGAAGCTTTCTTT.

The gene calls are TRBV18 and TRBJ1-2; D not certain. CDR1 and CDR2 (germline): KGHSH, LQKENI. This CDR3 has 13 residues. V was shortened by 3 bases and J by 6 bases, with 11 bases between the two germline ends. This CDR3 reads CASSPLSGDGYTF. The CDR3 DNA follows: TGTGCCAGCTCACCTTTAAGCGGGGATGGCTACACCTTC.

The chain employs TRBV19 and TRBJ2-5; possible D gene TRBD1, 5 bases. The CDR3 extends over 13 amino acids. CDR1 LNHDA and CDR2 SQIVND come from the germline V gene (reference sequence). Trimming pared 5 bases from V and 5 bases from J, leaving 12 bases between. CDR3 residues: CASSGRGWETQYF. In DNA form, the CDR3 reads TGTGCCAGTAGTGGTAGGGGATGGGAGACCCAGTACTTC.

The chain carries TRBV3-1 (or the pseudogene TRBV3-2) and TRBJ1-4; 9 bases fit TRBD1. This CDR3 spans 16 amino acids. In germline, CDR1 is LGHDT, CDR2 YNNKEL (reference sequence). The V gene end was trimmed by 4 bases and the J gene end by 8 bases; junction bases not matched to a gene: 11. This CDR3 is CASSLRIGQGHEKLFF. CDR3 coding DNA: TGTGCCAGCAGCCTGCGCATAGGACAGGGGCACGAAAAACTGTTTTTT.

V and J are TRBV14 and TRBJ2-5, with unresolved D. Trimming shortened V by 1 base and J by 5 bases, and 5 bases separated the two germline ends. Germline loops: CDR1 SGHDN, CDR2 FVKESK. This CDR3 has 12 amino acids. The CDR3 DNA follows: TGTGCCAGCAGCCAAGTAGGGGAGACCCAGTACTTC. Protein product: CASSQVGETQYF.

This CDR3 is CASSKCRGNTEAFF. Here the CDR3 DNA reads TGTGCCAGCAGCAAGTGCAGGGGGAACACTGAAGCTTTCTTT. The genes are TRBV21-1 and TRBJ1-1; the table's D call, TRBD1, was not checked against the DNA. TRBV21-1 is classified as a pseudogene. The CDR3 is made up of 14 amino acids.

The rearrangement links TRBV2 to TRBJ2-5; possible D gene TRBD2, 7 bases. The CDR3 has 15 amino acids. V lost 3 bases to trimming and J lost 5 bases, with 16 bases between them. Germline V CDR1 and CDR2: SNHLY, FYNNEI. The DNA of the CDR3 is TGTGCCAGCAGTGAGAGGGGGGGTTCCCAGGAGACCCAGTACTTC. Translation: CASSERGGSQETQYF.

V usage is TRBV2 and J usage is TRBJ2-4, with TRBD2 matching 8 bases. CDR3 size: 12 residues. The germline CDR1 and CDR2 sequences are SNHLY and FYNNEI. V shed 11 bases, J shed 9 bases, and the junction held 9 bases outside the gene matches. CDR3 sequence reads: CAWAGGVGIQYF. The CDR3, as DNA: TGTGCCTGGGCCGGGGGGGTCGGCATTCAGTACTTC.

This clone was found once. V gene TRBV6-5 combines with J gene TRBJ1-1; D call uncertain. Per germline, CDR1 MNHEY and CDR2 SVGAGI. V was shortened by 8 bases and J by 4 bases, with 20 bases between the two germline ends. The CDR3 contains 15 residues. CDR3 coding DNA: TGTGCCAGCGTTCCGCACCTGGGGAGGTCCACTGAAGCTTTCTTT. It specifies CASVPHLGRSTEAFF.

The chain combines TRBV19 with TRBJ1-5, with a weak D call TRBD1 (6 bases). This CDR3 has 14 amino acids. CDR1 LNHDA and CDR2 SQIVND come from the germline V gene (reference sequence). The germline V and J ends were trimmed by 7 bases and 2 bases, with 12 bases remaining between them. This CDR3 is CASTKGVGNQPQHF. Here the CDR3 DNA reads TGTGCCAGTACCAAGGGGGTGGGCAATCAGCCCCAGCATTTT.

This CDR3 is CSVEAVYEQYF. In nucleotides, the CDR3 is TGCAGCGTTGAGGCGGTCTACGAGCAGTACTTC. The rearrangement uses TRBV29-1 and TRBJ2-7; D gene unclear. Between the trimmed V and J ends, which lost 3 bases and 3 bases, there was a span of 6 bases. In germline, CDR1 is SQVTM, CDR2 ANQGSEA. The CDR3 covers 11 residues.

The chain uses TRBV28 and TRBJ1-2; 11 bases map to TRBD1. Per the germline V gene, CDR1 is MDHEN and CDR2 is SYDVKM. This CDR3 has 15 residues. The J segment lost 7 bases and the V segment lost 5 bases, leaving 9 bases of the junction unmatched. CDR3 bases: TGTGCCAGCAGTCCAGGACAGGGGGCAATGATTGGCTACACCTTC. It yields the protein CASSPGQGAMIGYTF.

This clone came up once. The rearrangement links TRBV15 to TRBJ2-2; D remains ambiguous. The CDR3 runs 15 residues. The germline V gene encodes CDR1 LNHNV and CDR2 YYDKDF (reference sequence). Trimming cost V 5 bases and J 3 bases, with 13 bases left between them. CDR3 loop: CATSPRIGDTGELFF. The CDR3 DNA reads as TGTGCCACCAGCCCCCGGATCGGAGACACCGGGGAGCTGTTTTTT.

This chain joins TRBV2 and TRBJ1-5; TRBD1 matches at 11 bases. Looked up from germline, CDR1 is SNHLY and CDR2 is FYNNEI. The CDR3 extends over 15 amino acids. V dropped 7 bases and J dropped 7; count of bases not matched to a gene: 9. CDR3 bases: TGTGCCAGCAATGTGGACAGGGGGCGAGGGCAGCCCCAGCATTTT. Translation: CASNVDRGRGQPQHF.

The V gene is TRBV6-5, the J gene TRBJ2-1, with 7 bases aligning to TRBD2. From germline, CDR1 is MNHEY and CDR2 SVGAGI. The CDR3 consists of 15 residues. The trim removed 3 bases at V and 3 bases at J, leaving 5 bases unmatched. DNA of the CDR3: TGTGCCAGCAGTTATAACGGGAGGAACTACAATGAGCAGTTCTTC. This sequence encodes CASSYNGRNYNEQFF.